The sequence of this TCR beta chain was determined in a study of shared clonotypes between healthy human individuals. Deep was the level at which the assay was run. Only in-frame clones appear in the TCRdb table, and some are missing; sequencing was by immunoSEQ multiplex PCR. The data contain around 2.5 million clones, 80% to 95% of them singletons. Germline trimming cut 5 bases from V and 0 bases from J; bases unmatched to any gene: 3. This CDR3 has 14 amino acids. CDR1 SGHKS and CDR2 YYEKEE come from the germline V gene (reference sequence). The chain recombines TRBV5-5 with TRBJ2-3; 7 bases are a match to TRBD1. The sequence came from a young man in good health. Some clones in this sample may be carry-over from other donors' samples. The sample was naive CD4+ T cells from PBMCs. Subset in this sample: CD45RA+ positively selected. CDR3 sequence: CASRPGQSTDTQYF. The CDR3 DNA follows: TGTGCCAGCAGGCCGGGACAGAGCACAGATACGCAGTATTTT.